The clone carrying this T cell receptor (beta chain) has a count of ten or more. V shed 5 bases and J 9 bases; nucleotides not matched to a gene: 19. The CDR3 totals 16 residues. Germline CDR1 reads MNHEY; CDR2 reads SMNVEV (reference sequence). This specimen comes from a study of T-cell reconstitution after alpha-beta-depleted transplantation in children. During its preparation, the TCRbeta library received unique molecular identifiers. MiXCR, run by TCRdb on the PCR reads, gives a single entry per CDR3 protein. The sample has a few hundred thousand distinct CDR3 sequences, about a tenth seen once. This sequence originates from a human donor who donated a stem cell graft to a child with acute lymphoblastic leukemia. This specimen consisted of PBMCs from the stem cell graft donor, obtained from the stem cell graft. The chain couples TRBV27 to TRBJ2-7; 7 bases are shared with TRBD1. DNA for the CDR3: TGTGCCAGCAGTCCCCAGGGGGTGCAGGCTGTACGGGGGCAGTACTTC. Encoded protein: CASSPQGVQAVRGQYF.